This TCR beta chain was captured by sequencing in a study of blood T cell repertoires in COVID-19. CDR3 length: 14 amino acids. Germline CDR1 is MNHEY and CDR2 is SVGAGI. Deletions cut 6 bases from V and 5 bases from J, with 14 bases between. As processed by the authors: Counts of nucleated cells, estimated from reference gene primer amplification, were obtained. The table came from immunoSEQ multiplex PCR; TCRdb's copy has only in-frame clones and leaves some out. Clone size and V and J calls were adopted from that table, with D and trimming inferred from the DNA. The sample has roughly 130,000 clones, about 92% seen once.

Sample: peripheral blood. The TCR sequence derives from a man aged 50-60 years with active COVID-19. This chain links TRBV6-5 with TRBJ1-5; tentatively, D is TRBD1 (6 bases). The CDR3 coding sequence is TGTGCCAGCAGGAAACAGGGAATCGATCAGCCCCAGCATTTT. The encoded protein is CASRKQGIDQPQHF.